The table lists the clone carrying this TCR beta chain with many counts. These data belong to a study of regulatory T cells in long-lasting Graves disease. Arm-PCR of CDR3 regions and iRepertoire HTBI primers were the basis on which TCR beta libraries were built. Using its own MiXCR run on the multiplex PCR reads, TCRdb lists one record per CDR3 protein. The repertoire includes under 400,000 distinct CDR3 sequences, over 15% of them detected once, and roughly 30% sits in the top ten. The V gene end was trimmed by 3 bases and the J gene end by 10 bases; junction bases not matched to a gene: 7. CDR3 size: 13 residues. Germline V gene data show CDR1 as SGDLS and CDR2 as YYNGEE. The time point was: newly diagnosed GD, antithyroid drugs for less than 3 months. Making the TCR library involved RNA that had been extracted from PBMCs. These data were also filed under a second study, of T cells in Graves' hyperthyroidism and ophthalmopathy. From that report: Most expanded thyroid clonotypes above 0.001 also appeared in blood. Ophthalmopathy, which appeared later, was predicted by the model a median about 6 months before onset.

V is TRBV9 and J is TRBJ2-1; 7 bases line up with TRBD1. This receptor was identified in a man aged 35 to 55 with Graves disease. Sequenced here: peripheral blood mononuclear cells (PBMCs), sampled at new diagnosis, from a patient treated with antithyroid drugs. For the CDR3, the DNA is TGTGCCAGCAGCGACAACAGGGGACAAGAGCAGTTCTTC. Protein: CASSDNRGQEQFF.